The 3 T cell receptor beta chains below were found in one sample sequenced in a study of shared T cell receptors in the human thymus. Sequenced by immunoSEQ multiplex PCR; TCRdb stores in-frame clones only, minus some. The sample records approximately 490,000 clones, approximately 78% being singletons. These same records also appear under a second study, on human thymus T cells.

The sample was thymocytes. The receptors shown here come from a boy under two years old with a congenital heart defect.

The rearrangement links TRBV23-1 to TRBJ2-7; TRBD1 is a possible D gene (5 bases). TRBV23-1 has ORF status, its function being uncertain. The CDR3 is 13 residues long. V was pared by 10 bases and J by 5 bases, with 18 bases between. CDR3 sequence reads: CATPKGAPHEQYF. The DNA of the CDR3 is TGCGCCACCCCGAAAGGGGCCCCACACGAGCAGTACTTC.

This clone has just one count. The chain combines TRBV30 with TRBJ2-2; 8 bases agree with TRBD2. The germline V gene has CDR1 GTSNPN and CDR2 SVGIG (reference sequence). The CDR3 runs to 15 residues. Trimming cost V 4 bases and J 4 bases; bases outside gene matches: 8. The CDR3: CAWNISGGGTGELFF. For the CDR3, the DNA is TGTGCCTGGAATATTTCGGGGGGGGGCACCGGGGAGCTGTTTTTT.

V usage is TRBV7-9 and J usage is TRBJ2-7; weak D call: TRBD2 (5 bases). The CDR3 has 16 amino acids. Germline CDR1 is SEHNR and CDR2 is FQNEAQ (reference sequence). V was pared by 5 bases and J by 0 bases, with 17 bases between. The chain's CDR3 is CASSPVRGVSSYEQYF. The CDR3 DNA follows: TGTGCCAGCAGCCCCGTACGGGGAGTCAGCTCCTACGAGCAGTACTTC.